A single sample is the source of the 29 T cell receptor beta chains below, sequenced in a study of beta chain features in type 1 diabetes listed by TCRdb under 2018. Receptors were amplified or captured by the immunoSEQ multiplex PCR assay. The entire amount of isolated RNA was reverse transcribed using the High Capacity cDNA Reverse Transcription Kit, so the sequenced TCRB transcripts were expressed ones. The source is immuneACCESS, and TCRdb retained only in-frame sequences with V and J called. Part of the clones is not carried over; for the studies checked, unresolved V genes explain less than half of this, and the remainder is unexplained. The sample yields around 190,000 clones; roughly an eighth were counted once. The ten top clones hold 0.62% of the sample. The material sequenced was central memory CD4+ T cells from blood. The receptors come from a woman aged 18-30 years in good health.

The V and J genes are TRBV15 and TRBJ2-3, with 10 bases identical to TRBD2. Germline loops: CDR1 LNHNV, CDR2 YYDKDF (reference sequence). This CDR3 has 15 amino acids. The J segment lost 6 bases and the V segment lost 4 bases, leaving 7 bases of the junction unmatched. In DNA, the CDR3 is TGTGCCACCAGCACCGAGGGGACTAGCGCCGATACGCAGTATTTT. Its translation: CATSTEGTSADTQYF. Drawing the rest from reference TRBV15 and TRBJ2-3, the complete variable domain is DAMVIQNPRYQVTQFGKPVTLSCSQTLNHNVMYWYQQKSSQAPKLLFHYYDKDFNNEADTPDNFQSRRPNTSFCFLDIRSPGLGDTAMYLCATSTEGTSADTQYFGPGTRLTVL.

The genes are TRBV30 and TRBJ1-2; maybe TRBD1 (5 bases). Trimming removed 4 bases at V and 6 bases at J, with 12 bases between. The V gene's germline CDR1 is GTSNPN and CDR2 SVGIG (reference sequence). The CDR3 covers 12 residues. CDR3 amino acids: CAWNPSGDGYTF. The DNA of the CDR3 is TGTGCCTGGAATCCGTCGGGGGATGGCTACACCTTC. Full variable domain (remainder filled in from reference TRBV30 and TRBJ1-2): SQTIHQWPATLVQPVGSPLSLECTVEGTSNPNLYWYRQAAGRGLQLLFYSVGIGQISSEVPQNLSASRPQDRQFILSSKKLLLSDSGFYLCAWNPSGDGYTFGSGTRLTVV.

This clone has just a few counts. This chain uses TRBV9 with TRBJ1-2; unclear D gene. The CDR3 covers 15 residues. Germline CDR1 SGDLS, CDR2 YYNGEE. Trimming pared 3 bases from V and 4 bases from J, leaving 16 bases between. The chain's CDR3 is CASSAPTGSGYGYTF. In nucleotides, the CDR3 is TGTGCCAGCAGCGCTCCAACCGGGTCCGGCTATGGCTACACCTTC.

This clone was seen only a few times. Here the CDR3 DNA reads TGTGCCAGCAGCCAAGATCCCAGGGAGGTAGTCTCTGGGGCCAACGTCCTGACTTTC. Its translation is CASSQDPREVVSGANVLTF. This sequence joins TRBV14 and TRBJ2-6, with D possibly TRBD2 on 6 matching bases. The CDR3 totals 19 residues. Trimming cost V 0 bases and J 0 bases, with 15 bases left between them. The germline V gene has CDR1 SGHDN and CDR2 FVKESK.

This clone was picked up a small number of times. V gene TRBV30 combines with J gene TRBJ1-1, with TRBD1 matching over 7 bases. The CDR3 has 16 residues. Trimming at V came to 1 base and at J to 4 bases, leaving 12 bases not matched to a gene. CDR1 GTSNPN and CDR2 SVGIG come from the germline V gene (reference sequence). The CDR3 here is CAWSGQGRVEGTEAFF. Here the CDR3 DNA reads TGTGCCTGGAGTGGACAGGGTAGGGTTGAAGGCACTGAAGCTTTCTTT.

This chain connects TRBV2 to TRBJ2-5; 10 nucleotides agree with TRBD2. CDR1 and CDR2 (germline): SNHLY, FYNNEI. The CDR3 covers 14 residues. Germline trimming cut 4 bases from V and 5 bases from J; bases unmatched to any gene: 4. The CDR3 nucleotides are TGTGCCAGCAGTGTGATTAGCGGGAGGGAGACCCAGTACTTC. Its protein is CASSVISGRETQYF.

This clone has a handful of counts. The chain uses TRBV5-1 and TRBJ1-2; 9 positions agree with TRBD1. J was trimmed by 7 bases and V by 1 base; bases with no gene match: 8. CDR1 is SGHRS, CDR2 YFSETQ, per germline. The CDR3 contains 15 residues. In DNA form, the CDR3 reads TGCGCCAGCAGCTTGTTACCACAGGGGGCCTCTGGCTACACCTTC. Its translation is CASSLLPQGASGYTF.

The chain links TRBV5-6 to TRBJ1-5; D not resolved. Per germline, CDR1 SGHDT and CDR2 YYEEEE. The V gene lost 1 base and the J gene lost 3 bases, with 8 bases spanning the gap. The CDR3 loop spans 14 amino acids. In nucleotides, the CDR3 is TGTGCCAGCAGCTTGAATACAGTCAATCAGCCCCAGCATTTT. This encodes CASSLNTVNQPQHF.

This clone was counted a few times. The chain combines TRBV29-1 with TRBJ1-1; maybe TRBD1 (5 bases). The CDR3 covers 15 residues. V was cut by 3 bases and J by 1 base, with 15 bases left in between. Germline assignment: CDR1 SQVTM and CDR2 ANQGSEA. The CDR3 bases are TGCAGCGTTGACCGGGCAAGGGGTTGGAACACTGAAGCTTTCTTT. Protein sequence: CSVDRARGWNTEAFF.

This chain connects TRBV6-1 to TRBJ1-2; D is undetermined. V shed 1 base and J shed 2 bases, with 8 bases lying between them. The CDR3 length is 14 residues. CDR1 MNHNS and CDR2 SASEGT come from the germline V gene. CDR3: CASSEDPRNYGYTF. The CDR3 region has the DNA TGTGCCAGCAGTGAAGACCCTCGGAACTATGGCTACACCTTC.

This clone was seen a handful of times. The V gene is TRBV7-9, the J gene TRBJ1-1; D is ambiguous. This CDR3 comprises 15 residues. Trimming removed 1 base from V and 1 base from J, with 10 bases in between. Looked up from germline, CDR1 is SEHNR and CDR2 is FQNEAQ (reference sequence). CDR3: CASSLGRVSNTEAFF. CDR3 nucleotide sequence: TGTGCCAGCAGCTTAGGGCGGGTCTCGAACACTGAAGCTTTCTTT.

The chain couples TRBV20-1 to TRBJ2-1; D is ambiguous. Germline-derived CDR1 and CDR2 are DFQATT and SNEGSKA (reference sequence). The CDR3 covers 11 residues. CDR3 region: CSARTYNEQFF. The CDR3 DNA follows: TGCAGCGCCAGGACCTACAATGAGCAGTTCTTC.

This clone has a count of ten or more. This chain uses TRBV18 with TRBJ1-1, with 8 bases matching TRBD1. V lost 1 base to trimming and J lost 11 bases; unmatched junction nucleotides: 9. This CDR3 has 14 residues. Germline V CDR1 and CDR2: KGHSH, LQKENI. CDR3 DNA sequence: TGTGCCAGCTCACCACGAGCAGGGGGCGAGTTTGCTTTCTTT. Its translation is CASSPRAGGEFAFF.

CDR3 in DNA: TGTGCCTGGAGCATTAAGGGGGCGCAAGGTCAGCCCCAGCATTTT. This codes for CAWSIKGAQGQPQHF. This chain joins TRBV30 and TRBJ1-5, with TRBD1 identical over 7 bases. The trim removed 3 bases at V and 6 bases at J, leaving 11 bases unmatched. Looked up from germline, CDR1 is GTSNPN and CDR2 is SVGIG (reference sequence). There are 15 residues in the CDR3. Combining the CDR3 with reference TRBV30 and TRBJ1-5 gives the whole variable domain SQTIHQWPATLVQPVGSPLSLECTVEGTSNPNLYWYRQAAGRGLQLLFYSVGIGQISSEVPQNLSASRPQDRQFILSSKKLLLSDSGFYLCAWSIKGAQGQPQHFGDGTRLSIL.

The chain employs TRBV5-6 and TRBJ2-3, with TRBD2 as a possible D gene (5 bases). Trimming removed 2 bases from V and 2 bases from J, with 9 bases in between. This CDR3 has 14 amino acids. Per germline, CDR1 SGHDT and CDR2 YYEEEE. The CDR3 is CASSLGGPTDTQYF. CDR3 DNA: TGTGCCAGCAGCTTAGGCGGGCCCACAGATACGCAGTATTTT.

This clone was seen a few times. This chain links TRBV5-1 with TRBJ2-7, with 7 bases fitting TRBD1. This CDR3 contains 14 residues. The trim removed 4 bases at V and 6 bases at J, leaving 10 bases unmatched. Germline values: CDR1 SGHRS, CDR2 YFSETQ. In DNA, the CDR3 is TGCGCCAGCAGCCTAGACAGGGTCGGTGGCGAGCAGTACTTC. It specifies CASSLDRVGGEQYF.

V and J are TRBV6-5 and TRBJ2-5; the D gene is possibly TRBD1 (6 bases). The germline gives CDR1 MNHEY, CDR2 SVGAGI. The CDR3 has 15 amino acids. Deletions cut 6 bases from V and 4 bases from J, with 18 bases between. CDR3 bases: TGTGCCAGCAGCCCACCAGGGGTAGGACGAGAGACCCAGTACTTC. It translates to CASSPPGVGRETQYF.

CDR3 in DNA: TGTGCCAGCAGCTTAGGGGCCGGTTCTGGAAACACCATATATTTT. This sequence encodes CASSLGAGSGNTIYF. This sequence joins TRBV7-2 and TRBJ1-3; no clear D. Trimming removed 1 base at V and 1 base at J, with 8 bases between. This CDR3 region has 15 residues. Per the germline V gene, CDR1 is SGHTA and CDR2 is FQGNSA.

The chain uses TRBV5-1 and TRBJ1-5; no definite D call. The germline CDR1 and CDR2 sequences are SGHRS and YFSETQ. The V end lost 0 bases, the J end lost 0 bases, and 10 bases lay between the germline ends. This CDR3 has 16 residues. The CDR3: CASSLGSDNSNQPQHF. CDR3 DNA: TGCGCCAGCAGCTTGGGGTCAGATAATAGCAATCAGCCCCAGCATTTT. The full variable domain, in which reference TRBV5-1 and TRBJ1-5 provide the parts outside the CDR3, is KAGVTQTPRYLIKTRGQQVTLSCSPISGHRSVSWYQQTPGQGLQFLFEYFSETQRNKGNFPGRFSGRQFSNSRSEMNVSTLELGDSALYLCASSLGSDNSNQPQHFGDGTRLSIL.

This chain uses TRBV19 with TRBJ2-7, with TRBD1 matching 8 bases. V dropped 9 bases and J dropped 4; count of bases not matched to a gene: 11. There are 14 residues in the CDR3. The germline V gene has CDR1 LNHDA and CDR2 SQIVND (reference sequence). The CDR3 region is CASRQGSSGYEQYF. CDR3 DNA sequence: TGTGCCAGCAGACAGGGGTCCTCCGGGTACGAGCAGTACTTC.

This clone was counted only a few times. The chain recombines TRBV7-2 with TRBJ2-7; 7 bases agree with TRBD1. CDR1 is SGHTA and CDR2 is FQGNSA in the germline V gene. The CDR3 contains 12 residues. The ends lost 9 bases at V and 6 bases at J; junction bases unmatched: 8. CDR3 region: CASTGVMGEQYF. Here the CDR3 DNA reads TGTGCCAGTACAGGGGTAATGGGCGAGCAGTACTTC.

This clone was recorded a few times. CDR3 in amino acids: CASSLWGVTEAFF. As DNA, the CDR3 is TGTGCCAGCAGCTTGTGGGGGGTCACTGAAGCTTTCTTT. This chain links TRBV11-2 with TRBJ1-1; TRBD1 might be the D (5 bases). CDR1 is SGHAT and CDR2 is FQNNGV in the germline V gene. Trimming took 3 bases from V and 4 from J, leaving 9 bases between them. The CDR3 spans 13 residues.

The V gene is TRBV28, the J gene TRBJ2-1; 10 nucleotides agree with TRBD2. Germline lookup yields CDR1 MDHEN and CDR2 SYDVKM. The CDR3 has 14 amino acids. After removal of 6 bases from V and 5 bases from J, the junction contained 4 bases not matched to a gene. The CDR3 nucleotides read TGTGCCAGCAGAGTAGCGGGAGGAAACAATGAGCAGTTCTTC. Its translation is CASRVAGGNNEQFF.

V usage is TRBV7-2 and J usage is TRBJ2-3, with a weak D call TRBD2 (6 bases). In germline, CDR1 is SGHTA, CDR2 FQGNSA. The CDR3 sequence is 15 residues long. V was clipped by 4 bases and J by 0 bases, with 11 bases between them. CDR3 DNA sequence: TGTGCCAGCAGCTCCCACGGGACTAGCACAGATACGCAGTATTTT. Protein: CASSSHGTSTDTQYF.

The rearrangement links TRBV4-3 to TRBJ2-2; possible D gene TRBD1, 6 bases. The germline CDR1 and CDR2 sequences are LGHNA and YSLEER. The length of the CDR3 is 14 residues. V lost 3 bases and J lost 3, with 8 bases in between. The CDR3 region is CASSQGHHTGELFF. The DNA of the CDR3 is TGCGCCAGCAGCCAGGGACACCACACCGGGGAGCTGTTTTTT.

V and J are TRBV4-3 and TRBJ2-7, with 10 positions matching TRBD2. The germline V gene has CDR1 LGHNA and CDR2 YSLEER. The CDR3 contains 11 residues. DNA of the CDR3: TGCGTACTAGCGGGGCACTACGAGCAGTACTTC. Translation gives CVLAGHYEQYF.

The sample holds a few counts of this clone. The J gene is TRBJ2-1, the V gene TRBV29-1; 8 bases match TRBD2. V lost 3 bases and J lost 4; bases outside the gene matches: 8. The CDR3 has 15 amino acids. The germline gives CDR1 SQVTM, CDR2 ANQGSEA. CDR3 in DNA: TGCAGCGTTGATGGCGGGAGGACCGTATACAATGAGCAGTTCTTC. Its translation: CSVDGGRTVYNEQFF.

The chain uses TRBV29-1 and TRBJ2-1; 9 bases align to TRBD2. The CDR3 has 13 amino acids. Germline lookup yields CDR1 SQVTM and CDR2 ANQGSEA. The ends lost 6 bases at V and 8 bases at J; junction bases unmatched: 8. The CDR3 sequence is CSVDIAGAHEQFF. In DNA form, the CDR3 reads TGCAGCGTGGATATAGCGGGGGCCCATGAGCAGTTCTTC.

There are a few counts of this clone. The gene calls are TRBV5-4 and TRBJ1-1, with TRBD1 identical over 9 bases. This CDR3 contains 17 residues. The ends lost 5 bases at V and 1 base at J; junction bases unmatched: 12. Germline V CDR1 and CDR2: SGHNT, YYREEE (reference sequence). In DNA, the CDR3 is TGTGCCAGCAGTAAAGGACAGGGGAGGGTGGGGAACACTGAAGCTTTCTTT. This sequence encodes CASSKGQGRVGNTEAFF.